The 12 T cell receptor beta chains in this list originate from one sample, sequenced in a study of blood T cell repertoires in COVID-19 (dated by TCRdb to about 2020). Libraries were built with the immunoSEQ multiplex PCR assay. As stored in TCRdb, this immuneACCESS dataset retains in-frame rearrangements with V and J assigned. A fraction of the clones does not appear; measured against another copy, unresolved V genes explain less than half of the discrepancy, and the remainder lacks a known reason. Recorded for this sample are more than 65,000 clones; roughly 89% of them occurred a single time. Nearly 5% of the sample goes to the ten largest clones. The material sequenced was peripheral blood. Source of these receptors: a woman of 80 years or more with active or convalescent COVID-19.

The rearrangement uses TRBV11-2 and TRBJ2-2; TRBD1 matches 8 bases. The CDR3 extends over 16 amino acids. V was pared by 5 bases and J by 1 base, with 6 bases of the junction left unmatched. The germline V gene has CDR1 SGHAT and CDR2 FQNNGV. For the CDR3, the DNA is TGTGCCAGCAGCGCAGGGACAGGTGTGAACACCGGGGAGCTGTTTTTT. Protein sequence: CASSAGTGVNTGELFF. Together with reference TRBV11-2 and TRBJ2-2, the CDR3 gives the full variable domain: EAGVAQSPRYKIIEKRQSVAFWCNPISGHATLYWYQQILGQGPKLLIQFQNNGVVDDSQLPKDRFSAERLKGVDSTLKIQPAKLEDSAVYLCASSAGTGVNTGELFFGEGSRLTVL.

This sequence joins TRBV9 and TRBJ2-7; TRBD1 aligns across 10 bases. Germline CDR1 SGDLS, CDR2 YYNGEE. The junction had 9 bases not matched to a gene; V was cut back by 4 bases and J by 5 bases. This CDR3 has 15 amino acids. The DNA for the CDR3 is TGTGCCAGCAGCCCCCGGACAGGGGGTATCCACGAGCAGTACTTC. Amino acids: CASSPRTGGIHEQYF.

This clone occurred a few times. V and J are TRBV7-7 and TRBJ2-7; a possible D gene is TRBD1 (5 bases). This CDR3 is built from 15 residues. From germline, CDR1 is SSHAT and CDR2 FNYEAQ (reference sequence). Trimming pared 3 bases from V and 3 bases from J, leaving 15 bases between. The CDR3 DNA sequence: TGTGCCAGCAGCTTGACAGACGGTTCTTACTACGAGCAGTACTTC. It codes for CASSLTDGSYYEQYF.

CDR3 protein: CSVSRDRRPNYGYTF. CDR3 coding DNA: TGCAGCGTTTCCCGGGACAGGAGACCTAACTATGGCTACACCTTC. J is TRBJ1-2 and V is TRBV29-1; 8 bases map to TRBD1. V shed 5 bases and J 0 bases; nucleotides not matched to a gene: 8. CDR1 and CDR2 (germline): SQVTM, ANQGSEA. This CDR3 has 15 amino acids.

This clone was seen a single time. This chain joins TRBV11-3 and TRBJ2-7, with a weak D call TRBD1 (6 bases). This CDR3 region has 12 residues. Trimming stripped 4 bases from V and 4 bases from J, with 8 bases between. Germline CDR1 is SGHNT and CDR2 is YENEEA. CDR3 nucleotide sequence: TGTGCCAGCAGCTCCCAGGGGTACGAGCAGTACTTC. It is translated as CASSSQGYEQYF.

J is TRBJ1-4 and V is TRBV5-1; 9 positions agree with TRBD1. V lost 4 bases, J lost 7 bases, and 8 bases stayed unmatched. Germline V gene data show CDR1 as SGHRS and CDR2 as YFSETQ. CDR3 length: 15 amino acids. CDR3 nucleotide sequence: TGCGCCAGCAGCGTATACAGGGGGCCTAGTGAAAAACTGTTTTTT. This encodes CASSVYRGPSEKLFF. Full variable domain (missing parts from reference TRBV5-1 and TRBJ1-4): KAGVTQTPRYLIKTRGQQVTLSCSPISGHRSVSWYQQTPGQGLQFLFEYFSETQRNKGNFPGRFSGRQFSNSRSEMNVSTLELGDSALYLCASSVYRGPSEKLFFGSGTQLSVL.

This chain uses TRBV7-8 with TRBJ2-2, with D possibly being TRBD1 (5 bases). Trimming removed 1 base from V and 1 base from J, with 7 bases in between. CDR1 SGHVS and CDR2 FQNEAQ come from the germline V gene. The CDR3 has 15 amino acids. The CDR3 bases are TGTGCCAGCAGCTTAGTCCAGGGGAACACCGGGGAGCTGTTTTTT. This codes for CASSLVQGNTGELFF.

The V gene is TRBV27, the J gene TRBJ1-3, with D maybe TRBD1 (5 bases). From germline, CDR1 is MNHEY and CDR2 SMNVEV (reference sequence). The CDR3 runs 13 residues. Trimming took 6 bases from V and 3 from J, leaving 9 bases between them. The CDR3 DNA reads as TGTGCCAGCAGGGGGCTAGGTGGAAACACCATATATTTT. Its protein product is CASRGLGGNTIYF.

The rearrangement uses TRBV4-3 and TRBJ2-7; 9 bases map to TRBD1. CDR1 is LGHNA and CDR2 is YSLEER in the germline V gene. This CDR3 region has 14 residues. The V and J ends lost 0 bases and 3 bases, in that order; junction bases with no gene match: 0. Here the CDR3 reads CASSQETGGYEQYF. In nucleotides, the CDR3 is TGCGCCAGCAGCCAAGAGACAGGGGGCTACGAGCAGTACTTC.

The chain uses TRBV7-2 and TRBJ1-5, with unresolved D. The V gene's germline CDR1 is SGHTA and CDR2 FQGNSA. There are 14 residues in the CDR3. The V gene lost 5 bases and the J gene lost 0 bases, with 8 bases spanning the gap. The CDR3 protein is CASSLQVSNQPQHF. The DNA for the CDR3 is TGTGCCAGCAGCCTGCAGGTTAGCAATCAGCCCCAGCATTTT.

The count of this clone is one. The chain has TRBV6-5 and TRBJ2-7; tentative D call: TRBD1 (6 bases). Trimming pared 7 bases from V and 5 bases from J, leaving 12 bases between. Germline V gives CDR1 MNHEY, CDR2 SVGAGI. The CDR3 spans 12 residues. The CDR3 DNA reads TGTGCCAGCAATCACAGGGTCCACGAGCAGTACTTC. It codes for CASNHRVHEQYF.

The gene calls are TRBV7-9 and TRBJ2-7, with unresolved D. Germline V lookup: CDR1 SEHNR, CDR2 FQNEAQ (reference sequence). The length of the CDR3 is 14 residues. V was pared by 0 bases and J by 2 bases, with 8 bases between. CDR3 nucleotide sequence: TGTGCCAGCAGCTTAGCGGCAGTTCCCTACGAGCAGTACTTC. The encoded protein is CASSLAAVPYEQYF.